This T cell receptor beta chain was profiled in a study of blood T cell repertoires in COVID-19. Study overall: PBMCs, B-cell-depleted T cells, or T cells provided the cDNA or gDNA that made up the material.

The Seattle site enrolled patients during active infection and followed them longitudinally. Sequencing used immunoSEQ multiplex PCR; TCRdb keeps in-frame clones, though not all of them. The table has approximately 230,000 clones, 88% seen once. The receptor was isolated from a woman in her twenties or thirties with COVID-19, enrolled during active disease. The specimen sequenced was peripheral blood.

CDR3 residues: CASSYMTNTDTQYF. For the CDR3, the DNA is TGTGCCAGCAGTTATATGACTAATACAGATACGCAGTATTTT. V gene TRBV6-2 or TRBV6-3 combines with J gene TRBJ2-3; a possible D gene is TRBD2 (5 bases). Looked up from germline, CDR1 is MNHEY and CDR2 is SVGEGT. Trimming pared 3 bases from V and 3 bases from J, leaving 10 bases between. The CDR3 extends over 14 amino acids.